Listed below are T cell receptor beta chains from one sample, sequenced in a study of T cells in Graves' hyperthyroidism and ophthalmopathy. TCRdb ran MiXCR on the multiplex PCR reads and lists one entry per CDR3 protein. The sample lists roughly 500,000 distinct CDR3 sequences, roughly 22% occurring once. Specimen: blood. The receptors come from a woman between 70 and 85 years old with Graves' ophthalmopathy. CDR3s include the opening cysteine and the closing phenylalanine or tryptophan. The order of the fields is clone size, D gene, V gene, J gene, CDR3 DNA, CDR3 protein. D genes are given only for firm matches. The size entry is marked missing in some rows and otherwise reads once, few, many or a size class.

-	TRBD2	TRBV12-3/TRBV12-4	TRBJ2-3	TGTGCCAGCAGTGCCACACTAGCGGAGCAGTATTTT	CASSATLAEQYF
few	-	TRBV4-3	TRBJ2-7	TGCGCCAGCAGCCACGGGGGTGCCTACGAGCAGTACTTC	CASSHGGAYEQYF
few	-	TRBV27	TRBJ2-1	TGTGCCAGCAGCCCCGTGGTACCCTACAATGAGCAGTTCTTC	CASSPVVPYNEQFF
-	TRBD1	TRBV6-6	TRBJ2-7	TGTGCCAGCAGTTACCGCCTTCGGACAGGCCTTCCCGACGAGCAGTACTTC	CASSYRLRTGLPDEQYF
few	-	TRBV12-3/TRBV12-4	TRBJ1-5	TGTGCCAGCAGTTTATTTGGTCAGCCCCAGCATTTT	CASSLFGQPQHF
few	TRBD1	TRBV12-3/TRBV12-4	TRBJ2-4	TGTGCCAGCAGACGTGACAGGGGGCCAAAAAACATTCAGTACTTC	CASRRDRGPKNIQYF
-	-	TRBV3-1	TRBJ2-3	TGTGCCAGCAGCCAAAGTCTAGCAGATACGCAGTATTTT	CASSQSLADTQYF
few	-	TRBV7-9	TRBJ1-1	TGTGCCAGCAGCCTCAGCCCCCATGAAGCTTTCTTT	CASSLSPHEAFF
-	TRBD1	TRBV19	TRBJ1-5	TGTGCCAGTAGTTTCCCCCTTAGACAGGGAATCAATCAGCCCCAGCATTTT	CASSFPLRQGINQPQHF
-	TRBD1	TRBV20-1	TRBJ1-2	TGCAGTGCTCCTGGGACAGGGTCCAACTATGGCTACACCTTC	CSAPGTGSNYGYTF
-	-	TRBV10-2	TRBJ2-1	TGCGCCAGCAGTGAAGGCAGGGTATCGGGCGAGCAGTTCTTC	CASSEGRVSGEQFF
many	-	TRBV28	TRBJ2-1	TGTGCCAGCAGAAGGACCCAGGGGTCCTACAATGAGCAGTTCTTC	CASRRTQGSYNEQFF
-	TRBD2	TRBV6-1	TRBJ2-3	TGTGCCAGCGGTCGACTAGCGGCCACCTCCACAGATACGCAGTATTTT	CASGRLAATSTDTQYF
few	TRBD1	TRBV6-5	TRBJ1-2	TGTGCCAGCAGTTACTCACCGGGACAGGCGGATGGCTACACCTTC	CASSYSPGQADGYTF
-	-	TRBV6-1	TRBJ1-5	TGTGCCAGCAGTCCGATGGGGGATCAGCCCCAGCATTTT	CASSPMGDQPQHF
few	-	TRBV15	TRBJ1-5	TGTGCCACCAGCAGAGATCCGGGTAGAGATCAGCCCCAGCATTTT	CATSRDPGRDQPQHF
many	-	TRBV3-1	TRBJ2-3	TGTGCCAGCAGCCAAGTCCCGGCGGATACGCAGTATTTT	CASSQVPADTQYF
few	TRBD2	TRBV3-1	TRBJ2-1	TGTGCCAGCAGCCAAGGGGCGGGACTAGCGGGAGTTCAGTTCTTC	CASSQGAGLAGVQFF
few	-	TRBV5-5	TRBJ2-5	TGTGCCAGCAGCGTCCGACAGTCTCAAGAGACCCAGTACTTC	CASSVRQSQETQYF
few	TRBD1	TRBV5-1	TRBJ2-2	TGCGCCAGCTCCGGACAGGGAAGCCGGGAGCTGTTTTTT	CASSGQGSRELFF
-	-	TRBV2	TRBJ2-1	TGTGCCAGCAGTGAAGCGCTTAGCGCCAATGAGCAGTTCTTC	CASSEALSANEQFF
few	-	TRBV18	TRBJ2-7	TGTGCCAGCTCACCTAACCACGGAACGGAGCAGTACTTC	CASSPNHGTEQYF
-	-	TRBV29-1	TRBJ2-7	TGCAGCGCCGGAGAGGGAGCCAACTACGAGCAGTACTTC	CSAGEGANYEQYF
few	TRBD2	TRBV20-1	TRBJ2-1	TGCAGTGCTGGACTAGCGGGGACCTCCTACAATGAGCAGTTCTTC	CSAGLAGTSYNEQFF
many	-	TRBV28	TRBJ1-1	TGTGCCAGCAGGCCAACCTCCGGGCTCCTAACACTGAACACTGAAGCTTTCTTT	CASRPTSGLLTLNTEAFF
-	-	TRBV29-1	TRBJ1-1	TGCAGCGTGAGAGGGGGGATGAACACTGAAGCTTTCTTT	CSVRGGMNTEAFF
-	TRBD2	TRBV5-1	TRBJ2-3	TGCGCCAGCTGCAAAGGACTAGCGGGGTACACAGATACGCAGTATTTT	CASCKGLAGYTDTQYF
-	-	TRBV11-2	TRBJ2-2	TGTGCCAGCAGCTTAAGCGGAAGAGGGAGCGGGGAGCTGTTTTTT	CASSLSGRGSGELFF
-	TRBD2	TRBV6-1	TRBJ2-7	TGTGCCAGCAGATCGAGCGGGAGCGCGTACGAGCAGTACTTC	CASRSSGSAYEQYF
few	-	TRBV6-1	TRBJ2-7	TGTGCCAGCAGAAGGGACATACGCTACGAGCAGTACTTC	CASRRDIRYEQYF
-	TRBD1	TRBV5-1	TRBJ2-1	TGCGCCAGCAGACAGGGGCTAGCCTCCTACAATGAGCAGTTCTTC	CASRQGLASYNEQFF
few	TRBD1	TRBV7-9	TRBJ2-5	TGTGCCAGCAGCTTAGGGGCCCAACAGGGGGCTTATGAGACCCAGTACTTC	CASSLGAQQGAYETQYF
-	-	TRBV20-1	TRBJ1-1	TGCAGTGCTAGGAGGGGGGGCCGCAACACTGAAGCTTTCTTT	CSARRGGRNTEAFF
few	TRBD2	TRBV10-3	TRBJ2-1	TGTGCCATCAGTGAGTCGGCTAGCGGCTACAATGAGCAGTTCTTC	CAISESASGYNEQFF
-	-	TRBV6-2/TRBV6-3	TRBJ2-7	TGTGCCAGCAGGCCTACAGGGCTGTACGAGCAGTACTTC	CASRPTGLYEQYF
-	-	TRBV2	TRBJ1-2	TGTGCCAGCACCTCTCCGGGCCACACCTTC	CASTSPGHTF
few	TRBD1	TRBV29-1	TRBJ1-6	TGCAGCGTTCGGGGGACAGCTAATTCACCCCTCCACTTT	CSVRGTANSPLHF
-	TRBD2	TRBV7-9	TRBJ2-5	TGTGCCAGCAGCTTGGTTGCGGGAGGGGGGGAGACCCAGTACTTC	CASSLVAGGGETQYF
few	TRBD2	TRBV7-9	TRBJ2-1	TGTGCCAGCAGCTTAGCGCGGGGGGTACGATCCGGTGAGCAGTTCTTC	CASSLARGVRSGEQFF
-	-	TRBV7-2	TRBJ1-2	TGTGCCAGCAGCCCGACCCAGCGATATGGCTACACCTTC	CASSPTQRYGYTF
-	TRBD2	TRBV18	TRBJ2-3	TGTGCCAGCTCACCGCAGGGACTAGCAGTCACAGATACGCAGTATTTT	CASSPQGLAVTDTQYF
-	TRBD2	TRBV29-1	TRBJ2-1	TGCAGCGTCCGGCGGGAGGGCCCAAAGCAGTTCTTC	CSVRREGPKQFF
many	-	TRBV2	TRBJ2-5	TGTGCCAGCAGTGAAGGTCGGACCCCAGACGAGACCCAGTACTTC	CASSEGRTPDETQYF
many	-	TRBV29-1	TRBJ1-2	TGCAGCGTTGTTGCTCCGAGGGGGAACTATGGCTACACCTTC	CSVVAPRGNYGYTF
-	TRBD1	TRBV12-5	TRBJ1-1	TGTGCTAGTGGCTTCGACAGGGTTCGGAACACTGAAGCTTTCTTT	CASGFDRVRNTEAFF
few	TRBD1	TRBV27	TRBJ1-6	TGTGCCAGCAGCGACAGGGAGGAGGCCCTCCACTTT	CASSDREEALHF
once	TRBD1	TRBV6-2/TRBV6-3	TRBJ2-7	TGTGCCAGCAGTTCCTCGCGACAGGGGAAGGGGTACGAGCAGTACTTC	CASSSSRQGKGYEQYF
few	TRBD2	TRBV15	TRBJ2-1	TGTGCCACCAGCAGAGATTCCCGGACTAGCGGGAGGGCCCGGAACTACAATGAGCAGTTCTTC	CATSRDSRTSGRARNYNEQFF